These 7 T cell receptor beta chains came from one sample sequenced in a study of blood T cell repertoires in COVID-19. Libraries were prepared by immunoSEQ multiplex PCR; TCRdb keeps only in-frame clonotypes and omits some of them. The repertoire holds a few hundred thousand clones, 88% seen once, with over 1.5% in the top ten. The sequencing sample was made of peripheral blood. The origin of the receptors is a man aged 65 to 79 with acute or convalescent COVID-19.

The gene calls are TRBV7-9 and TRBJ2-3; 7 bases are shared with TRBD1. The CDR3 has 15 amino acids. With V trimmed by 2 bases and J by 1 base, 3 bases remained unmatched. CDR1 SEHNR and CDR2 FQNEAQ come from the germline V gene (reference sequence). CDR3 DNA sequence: TGTGCCAGCAGCTTACAGGGGGACGGCACAGATACGCAGTATTTT. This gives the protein CASSLQGDGTDTQYF.

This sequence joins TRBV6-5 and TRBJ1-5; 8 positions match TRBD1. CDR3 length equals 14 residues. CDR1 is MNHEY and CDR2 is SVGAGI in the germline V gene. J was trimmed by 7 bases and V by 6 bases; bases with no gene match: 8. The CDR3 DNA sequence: TGTGCCAGCAGCGGGACAGGTCCGGGGCAGCCCCAGCATTTT. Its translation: CASSGTGPGQPQHF.

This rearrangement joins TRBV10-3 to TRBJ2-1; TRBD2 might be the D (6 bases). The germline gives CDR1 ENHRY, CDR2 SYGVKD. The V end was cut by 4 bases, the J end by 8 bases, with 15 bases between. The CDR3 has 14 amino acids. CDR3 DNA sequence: TGTGCCATCAGTGGGGGCCTAGCGAGGTATGAGCAGTTCTTC. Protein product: CAISGGLARYEQFF.

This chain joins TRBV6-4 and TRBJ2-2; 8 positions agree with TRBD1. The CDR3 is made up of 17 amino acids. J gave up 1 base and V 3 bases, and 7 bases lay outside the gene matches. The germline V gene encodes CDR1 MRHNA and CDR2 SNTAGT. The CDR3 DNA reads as TGTGCCAGCAGTGATACAGGGGGGATCGGGAACACCGGGGAGCTGTTTTTT. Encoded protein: CASSDTGGIGNTGELFF.

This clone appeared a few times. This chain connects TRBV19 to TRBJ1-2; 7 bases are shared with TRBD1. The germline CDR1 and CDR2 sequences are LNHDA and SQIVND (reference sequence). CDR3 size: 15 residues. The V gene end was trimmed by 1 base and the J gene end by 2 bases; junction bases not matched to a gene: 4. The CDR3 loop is CASSIVGQANYGYTF. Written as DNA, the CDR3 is TGTGCCAGTAGTATAGTAGGACAGGCCAACTATGGCTACACCTTC.

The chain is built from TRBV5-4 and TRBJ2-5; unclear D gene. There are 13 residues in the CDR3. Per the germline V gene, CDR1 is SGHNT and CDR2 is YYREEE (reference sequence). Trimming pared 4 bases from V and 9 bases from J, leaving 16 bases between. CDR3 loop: CASSPEQVKAQYF. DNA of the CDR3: TGTGCCAGCAGCCCCGAGCAGGTTAAGGCCCAGTACTTC.

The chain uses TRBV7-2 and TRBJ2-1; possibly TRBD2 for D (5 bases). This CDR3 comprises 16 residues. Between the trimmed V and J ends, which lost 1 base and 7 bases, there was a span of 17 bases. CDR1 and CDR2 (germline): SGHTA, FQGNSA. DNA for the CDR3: TGTGCCAGCAGCTTAGACGGGCTAGCCTCGTATAATGAGCAGTTCTTC. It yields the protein CASSLDGLASYNEQFF.